Listed below are T cell receptor beta chains from one sample, sequenced in a study of shared T cell receptors in the human thymus. Using immunoSEQ multiplex PCR, the repertoire was profiled, and TCRdb retains in-frame clones only, with some absent. The sample has 720,000 or so clones, 80% to 90% seen once. These data also featured in a second study, about human thymus T cells.

Sequenced: thymocytes. The receptors originated from a girl under three years old with a congenital heart defect. Each CDR3 is given with its conserved first and last residue. Each record gives: V gene, D gene, clone size, J gene, CDR3 protein, CDR3 DNA. D genes are given only for firm matches. Clone size is stated in some rows and not others, as once, few, many or a class when expanded.

V: TRBV19
D: TRBD1
size: .
J: TRBJ1-1
CDR3: CASSRPDRGTLNTEAFF
DNA: TGTGCCAGTAGTCGTCCGGACAGGGGGACCCTGAACACTGAAGCTTTCTTT

V: TRBV6-4
D: .
size: .
J: TRBJ1-2
CDR3: CASSARHGNYGYTF
DNA: TGTGCCAGCAGTGCTCGACACGGAAACTATGGCTACACCTTC

V: TRBV21-1
D: .
size: .
J: TRBJ1-1
CDR3: CASESPSDRVGTEAFF
DNA: TGTGCCAGCGAGTCCCCCTCAGACAGGGTTGGGACTGAAGCTTTCTTT

V: TRBV6-1
D: .
size: .
J: TRBJ1-5
CDR3: CASSEQRGGQINQPQHF
DNA: TGTGCCAGCAGTGAACAGAGGGGGGGACAAATTAATCAGCCCCAGCATTTT

V: TRBV11-2
D: TRBD1
size: .
J: TRBJ1-1
CDR3: CASSQTGHLNTEAFF
DNA: TGTGCCAGTTCGCAGACAGGGCACTTGAACACTGAAGCTTTCTTT

V: TRBV10-3
D: TRBD1
size: .
J: TRBJ1-5
CDR3: CAISDGQGGPQHF
DNA: TGTGCCATCAGTGACGGACAGGGCGGACCCCAGCATTTT

V: TRBV4-2
D: TRBD1
size: .
J: TRBJ1-3
CDR3: CASSQDVGDRGSGNTIYF
DNA: TGTGCCAGCAGCCAAGATGTCGGGGACAGGGGCTCTGGAAACACCATATATTTT

V: TRBV4-1
D: .
size: once
J: TRBJ2-3
CDR3: CASSQGQNTDTQYF
DNA: TGCGCCAGCAGCCAAGGACAGAACACAGATACGCAGTATTTT

V: TRBV6-1
D: TRBD2
size: .
J: TRBJ2-5
CDR3: CASSEVLAGGPMDQETQYF
DNA: TGTGCCAGCAGTGAAGTACTAGCGGGGGGGCCGATGGACCAAGAGACCCAGTACTTC

V: TRBV28
D: .
size: .
J: TRBJ1-2
CDR3: CASSLGGRGYQNYGYTF
DNA: TGTGCCAGCAGTTTGGGGGGGCGGGGGTACCAAAACTATGGCTACACCTTC

V: TRBV14
D: .
size: .
J: TRBJ1-1
CDR3: CASSQEGPPTELTEAFF
DNA: TGTGCCAGCAGCCAAGAAGGTCCCCCAACAGAACTCACTGAAGCTTTCTTT

V: TRBV19
D: .
size: .
J: TRBJ2-2
CDR3: CASSIDLGRASGELFF
DNA: TGTGCCAGTAGTATAGATCTGGGCAGGGCGAGCGGGGAGCTGTTTTTT

V: TRBV18
D: TRBD2
size: once
J: TRBJ2-2
CDR3: CASSPPLAGNTGELFF
DNA: TGTGCCAGCTCACCCCCATTAGCGGGGAACACCGGGGAGCTGTTTTTT

V: TRBV29-1
D: .
size: .
J: TRBJ1-2
CDR3: CSDWSPRDYGYTF
DNA: TGCAGCGACTGGTCCCCCAGGGACTATGGCTACACCTTC

V: TRBV15
D: TRBD2
size: .
J: TRBJ2-3
CDR3: CAVQTSGGITDTQYF
DNA: TGTGCCGTGCAGACTAGCGGGGGGATTACAGATACGCAGTATTTT

V: TRBV11-2
D: TRBD1
size: .
J: TRBJ2-1
CDR3: CAIGTGHNNEQFF
DNA: TGTGCCATTGGGACAGGCCATAACAATGAGCAGTTCTTC

V: TRBV7-2
D: .
size: .
J: TRBJ2-7
CDR3: CASKRPEVSNEQYF
DNA: TGTGCCAGCAAGAGGCCAGAGGTATCGAACGAGCAGTACTTC

V: TRBV9
D: .
size: .
J: TRBJ2-7
CDR3: CASSVGVFGYEQYF
DNA: TGTGCCAGCAGCGTAGGCGTTTTCGGCTACGAGCAGTACTTC

V: TRBV25-1
D: TRBD1
size: .
J: TRBJ2-5
CDR3: CASSEDSYRGPGETQYF
DNA: TGTGCCAGCAGTGAAGACTCTTACAGGGGGCCGGGAGAGACCCAGTACTTC

V: TRBV28
D: .
size: .
J: TRBJ2-6
CDR3: CASSLSPKVAGLPGANVLTF
DNA: TGTGCCAGCAGTTTATCCCCTAAGGTGGCAGGGCTCCCTGGGGCCAACGTCCTGACTTTC

V: TRBV19
D: TRBD2
size: .
J: TRBJ2-7
CDR3: CASSTPPTSGGEYEQYF
DNA: TGTGCCAGTAGTACCCCACCGACTAGCGGGGGGGAATACGAGCAGTACTTC

V: TRBV6-5
D: .
size: .
J: TRBJ2-2
CDR3: CASSHRTGELFF
DNA: TGTGCCAGCAGTCACAGAACCGGGGAGCTGTTTTTT

V: TRBV15
D: .
size: .
J: TRBJ1-1
CDR3: CATSVGDTEAFF
DNA: TGTGCCACCAGCGTCGGGGACACTGAAGCTTTCTTT

V: TRBV11-2
D: TRBD2
size: .
J: TRBJ2-1
CDR3: CASSSKGLASEQFF
DNA: TGTGCCAGCAGCTCCAAAGGACTAGCGAGCGAGCAGTTCTTC

V: TRBV19
D: .
size: .
J: TRBJ1-1
CDR3: CASSIDLREDTEAFF
DNA: TGTGCCAGTAGTATAGATCTCAGGGAAGACACTGAAGCTTTCTTT

V: TRBV10-2
D: .
size: .
J: TRBJ1-5
CDR3: CASSESRRHNQPQHF
DNA: TGCGCCAGCAGTGAGTCGCGCAGGCACAATCAGCCCCAGCATTTT

V: TRBV7-2
D: .
size: .
J: TRBJ2-7
CDR3: CASSTRGTRERYYEQYF
DNA: TGTGCCAGCAGCACAAGGGGGACAAGGGAACGGTACTACGAGCAGTACTTC

V: TRBV6-6
D: TRBD1
size: few
J: TRBJ2-7
CDR3: CASISGTGIYEQYF
DNA: TGTGCCAGCATTTCCGGGACAGGGATCTACGAGCAGTACTTC

V: TRBV5-4
D: TRBD1
size: .
J: TRBJ2-3
CDR3: CASSPGQGVDTQYF
DNA: TGTGCCAGCAGCCCCGGACAGGGAGTAGATACGCAGTATTTT

V: TRBV4-1
D: TRBD2
size: .
J: TRBJ2-7
CDR3: CASSQEGEARGNSYEQYF
DNA: TGCGCCAGCAGCCAAGAGGGAGAGGCGCGGGGGAATTCCTACGAGCAGTACTTC

V: TRBV5-4
D: .
size: .
J: TRBJ2-7
CDR3: CASSLAGRKITYEQYF
DNA: TGTGCCAGCAGCTTGGCAGGGCGCAAGATAACCTACGAGCAGTACTTC

V: TRBV20-1
D: .
size: .
J: TRBJ2-5
CDR3: CSAPVYRGQYF
DNA: TGCAGTGCCCCGGTTTACCGAGGCCAGTACTTC

V: TRBV27
D: TRBD1
size: .
J: TRBJ2-7
CDR3: CASSCGQDYEQYF
DNA: TGTGCCAGCAGTTGCGGACAGGACTACGAGCAGTACTTC

V: TRBV27
D: .
size: .
J: TRBJ2-2
CDR3: CASSSMAGLSTGELFF
DNA: TGTGCCAGCAGTTCTATGGCGGGGTTATCCACCGGGGAGCTGTTTTTT

V: TRBV4-3
D: .
size: .
J: TRBJ2-5
CDR3: CASSQEAGPQETQYF
DNA: TGCGCCAGCAGCCAAGAGGCGGGGCCCCAAGAGACCCAGTACTTC

V: TRBV19
D: .
size: .
J: TRBJ1-5
CDR3: CASSIGTRRGNQPQHF
DNA: TGTGCCAGTAGTATAGGGACCCGGAGGGGCAATCAGCCCCAGCATTTT

V: TRBV19
D: TRBD2
size: .
J: TRBJ2-5
CDR3: CASSMVGGGRSLETQYF
DNA: TGTGCCAGTAGTATGGTCGGGGGGGGCCGGAGTTTAGAGACCCAGTACTTC

V: TRBV6-1
D: .
size: .
J: TRBJ1-5
CDR3: CASSESRHFRLRQHF
DNA: TGTGCCAGCAGTGAATCTCGGCACTTCAGGCTTCGCCAGCATTTT

V: TRBV28
D: .
size: .
J: TRBJ1-6
CDR3: CASSYRYSPLHF
DNA: TGTGCCAGCAGTTACAGATATTCACCCCTCCACTTT

V: TRBV28
D: TRBD2
size: .
J: TRBJ2-3
CDR3: CASSLPTEERGGRTDTQYF
DNA: TGTGCCAGCAGTTTACCCACCGAGGAGCGGGGGGGCCGGACAGATACGCAGTATTTT

V: TRBV5-6
D: TRBD1
size: .
J: TRBJ2-1
CDR3: CASSFRTGVLSSYNEQFF
DNA: TGTGCCAGCAGCTTCAGGACAGGGGTTCTAAGCTCCTACAATGAGCAGTTCTTC